This TCR beta chain was found in a study of regulatory T cells in long-lasting Graves disease. Findings and caveats of the study: There was favoring of TRBV28, TRBJ1-2 and TRBJ2-5 in persistent disease.

The authors built TCR beta libraries using iRepertoire HTBI primers and Arm-PCR of CDR3 regions. TCRdb re-derived calls from the multiplex PCR reads in MiXCR, one entry per CDR3 protein. In the table there are approximately 400,000 distinct CDR3 sequences, less than 25% of which are singletons. Time point indicated: persistent/refractory GD, antithyroid drugs over 5 years with positive TRAb. PBMC-derived RNA was used for the TCR library. The V gene lost 5 bases and the J gene lost 8 bases, with 12 bases spanning the gap. Germline CDR1 MNHNS, CDR2 SASEGT. This CDR3 has 12 residues. This clonotype was counted between two and nine times. Its antigen remains unknown.

The sequence was obtained from a female donor with Graves disease. The chain links TRBV6-1 to TRBJ1-2; a weak D match, TRBD1 (6 bases). The sequenced sample was peripheral blood mononuclear cells (PBMCs), obtained when the disease was refractory, from a patient treated with antithyroid drugs. This CDR3 reads CASSHVGGGYTF. The CDR3 DNA is TGTGCCAGCAGTCACGTGGGGGGCGGCTACACCTTC.